This T cell receptor beta chain was recovered during a study of blood T cell repertoires in COVID-19. The germline V gene encodes CDR1 SGHTA and CDR2 FQGNSA. The CDR3 has 16 residues. The ends lost 1 base at V and 0 bases at J; junction bases unmatched: 5. Here immunoSEQ multiplex PCR was the method, and the copy in TCRdb shows in-frame clones only, minus some. The top ten hold 0.75% to 1% of the sample, which has 220,000 or so clones, roughly 90% seen once. The Seattle site enrolled patients during active infection and followed them longitudinally. The TCR originated in a man between 60 and 75 years old with COVID-19, enrolled during active disease. Sequencing was performed on peripheral blood. J is TRBJ1-2 and V is TRBV7-2, with TRBD1 identical over 7 bases. For the CDR3, the DNA is TGTGCCAGCAGCTTAGGGTTTCAGGGGGCTAACTATGGCTACACCTTC. This sequence encodes CASSLGFQGANYGYTF.